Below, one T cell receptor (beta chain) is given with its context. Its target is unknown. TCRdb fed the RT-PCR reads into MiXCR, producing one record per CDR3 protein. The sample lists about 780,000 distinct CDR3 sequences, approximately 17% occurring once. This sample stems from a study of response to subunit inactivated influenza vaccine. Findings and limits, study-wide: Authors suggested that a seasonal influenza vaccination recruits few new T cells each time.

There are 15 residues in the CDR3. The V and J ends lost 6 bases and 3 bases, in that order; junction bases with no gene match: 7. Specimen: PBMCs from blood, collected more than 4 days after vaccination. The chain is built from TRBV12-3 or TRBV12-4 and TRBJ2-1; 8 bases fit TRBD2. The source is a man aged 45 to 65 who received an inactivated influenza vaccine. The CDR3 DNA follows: TGTGCCAGCAGATACTCCGGGACTAGCTACAATGAGCAGTTCTTC. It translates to CASRYSGTSYNEQFF.